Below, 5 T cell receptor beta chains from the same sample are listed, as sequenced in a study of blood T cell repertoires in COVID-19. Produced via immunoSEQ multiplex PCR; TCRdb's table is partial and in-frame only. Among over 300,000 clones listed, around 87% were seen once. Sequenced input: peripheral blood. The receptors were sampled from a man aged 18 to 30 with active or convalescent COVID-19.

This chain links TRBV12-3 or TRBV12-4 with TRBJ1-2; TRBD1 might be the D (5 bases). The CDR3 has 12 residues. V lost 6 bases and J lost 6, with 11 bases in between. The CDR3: CASRLQANGYTF. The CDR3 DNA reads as TGTGCCAGCAGACTACAGGCCAATGGCTACACCTTC.

The CDR3 sequence is CASSYQGGTNEKLFF. The CDR3 DNA reads as TGTGCCAGCAGTTATCAAGGGGGAACTAATGAAAAACTGTTTTTT. V is TRBV6-6 and J is TRBJ1-4, with D possibly TRBD1 on 6 matching bases. Germline CDR1 is MNHNY and CDR2 is SVGAGI (reference sequence). This CDR3 is built from 15 residues. Trimming took 3 bases from V and 1 from J, leaving 9 bases between them.

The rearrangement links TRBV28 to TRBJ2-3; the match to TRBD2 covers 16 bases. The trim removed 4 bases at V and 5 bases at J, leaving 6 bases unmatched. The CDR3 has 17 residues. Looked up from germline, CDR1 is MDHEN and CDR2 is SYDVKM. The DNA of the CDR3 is TGTGCCAGCAGTTCGGGGACTAGCGGGGGGGCGATAGATACGCAGTATTTT. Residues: CASSSGTSGGAIDTQYF. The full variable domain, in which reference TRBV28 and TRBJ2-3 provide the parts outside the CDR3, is DVKVTQSSRYLVKRTGEKVFLECVQDMDHENMFWYRQDPGLGLRLIYFSYDVKMKEKGDIPEGYSVSREKKERFSLILESASTNQTSMYLCASSSGTSGGAIDTQYFGPGTRLTVL.

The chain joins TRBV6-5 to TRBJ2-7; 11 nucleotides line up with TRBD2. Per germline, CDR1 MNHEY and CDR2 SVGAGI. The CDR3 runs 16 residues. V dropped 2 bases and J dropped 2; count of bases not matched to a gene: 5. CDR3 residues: CASSYRLAGGPYEQYF. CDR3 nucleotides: TGTGCCAGCAGTTACCGCCTAGCGGGAGGCCCCTACGAGCAGTACTTC.

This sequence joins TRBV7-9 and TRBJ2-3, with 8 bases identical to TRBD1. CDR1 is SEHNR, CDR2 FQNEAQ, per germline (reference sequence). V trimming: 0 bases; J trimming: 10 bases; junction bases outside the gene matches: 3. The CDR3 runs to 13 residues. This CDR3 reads CASSLAAGGAQYF. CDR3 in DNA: TGTGCCAGCAGCTTAGCGGCAGGGGGCGCGCAGTATTTT. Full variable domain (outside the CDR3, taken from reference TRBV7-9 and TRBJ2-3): DTGVSQNPRHKITKRGQNVTFRCDPISEHNRLYWYRQTLGQGPEFLTYFQNEAQLEKSRLLSDRFSAERPKGSFSTLEIQRTEQGDSAMYLCASSLAAGGAQYFGPGTRLTVL.